This T cell receptor (beta chain) was observed in a study of blood T cell repertoires in COVID-19. Study information: Spain, Italy and the United States supplied samples that represented acute and convalescent COVID-19. The analysed material was cDNA or gDNA that came from T cells, B-cell-depleted T cells, or PBMCs.

Trimming took off 2 bases at V and 6 bases at J, with 7 bases between the two ends. The CDR3 spans 12 residues. Germline values: CDR1 SGHVS, CDR2 FQNEAQ. Original analysis: Estimates of nucleated cell counts were drawn from the amplification of reference gene primers. The table came from immunoSEQ multiplex PCR; TCRdb's copy has only in-frame clones and leaves some out. Clone size and the V and J calls come from that table; the DNA yielded D and trimming. This table has 110,000 or so clones, 84% appearing once. Material: peripheral blood. V gene TRBV7-8 combines with J gene TRBJ1-1; TRBD1 might be the D (5 bases). The TCR was taken from a woman in her 40s with acute or convalescent COVID-19. The CDR3 DNA is TGTGCCAGCAGCTTATGGGGGGCTGAAGCTTTCTTT. Protein sequence: CASSLWGAEAFF. Full variable domain (rest looked up from reference TRBV7-8 and TRBJ1-1): GAGVSQSPRYKVAKRGQDVALRCDPISGHVSLFWYQQALGQGPEFLTYFQNEAQLDKSGLPSDRFFAERPEGSVSTLKIQRTQQEDSAVYLCASSLWGAEAFFGQGTRLTVV.